This TCR beta chain was captured in a study of T-cell memory formation after mild COVID-19. Ten or more counts support this clonotype. V was pared by 3 bases and J by 6 bases, with 5 bases between. The CDR3 runs 12 residues. Via MiXCR, TCRdb re-called the 5' RACE reads, giving one row per CDR3 protein. The table shows some 350,000 distinct CDR3 sequences, with under 15% occurring only once. Input material: PBMCs or a T cell subset sorted from them (not recorded which). The J gene is TRBJ2-2, the V gene TRBV12-3 or TRBV12-4; D uncertain. The receptor was derived from a man aged 18 to 35 who had mild COVID-19 (a few samples of this study predate the infection). Cell type and time point are not known. As DNA, the CDR3 is TGTGCCAGCAGTTTCGCCTCCGGGGAGCTGTTTTTT. It yields the protein CASSFASGELFF.